This is a list of T cell receptor beta chains from one sample in a study of spatial heterogeneity in lung cancer. TCRdb recomputed calls from the 5' RACE reads with MiXCR, one row per CDR3 protein. The sample lists under 150,000 distinct CDR3 sequences; 11% were seen once. The sample in question was PBMCs, obtained at follow-up. The receptors were sampled from a female donor with early-stage non-small cell lung cancer. CDR3s include the opening cysteine and the closing phenylalanine or tryptophan. Fields, in order: V gene, clone size, J gene, D gene, CDR3 protein, CDR3 DNA. The D gene is left open where the match is weak. Clone size, where shown, is once, few, many, or a class for clones that have expanded.

V gene: TRBV5-6; clone size: NA; J gene: TRBJ1-1; D gene: TRBD1; CDR3 protein: CASSARDRRLSEAFF; CDR3 DNA: TGTGCCAGCAGTGCCCGGGACAGGAGACTAAGCGAAGCTTTCTTT
V gene: TRBV5-1; clone size: few; J gene: TRBJ2-1; D gene: NA; CDR3 protein: CASSLYGGPSYNEQFF; CDR3 DNA: TGCGCCAGCAGCTTGTATGGCGGTCCGTCCTACAATGAGCAGTTCTTC
V gene: TRBV6-6; clone size: many; J gene: TRBJ1-2; D gene: NA; CDR3 protein: CASSYSDTNYGYTF; CDR3 DNA: TGTGCCAGCAGTTACTCTGACACCAACTATGGCTACACCTTC
V gene: TRBV6-1; clone size: NA; J gene: TRBJ2-5; D gene: NA; CDR3 protein: CASSEGGRMTQYF; CDR3 DNA: TGTGCCAGCAGTGAGGGGGGAAGGATGACCCAGTACTTC
V gene: TRBV12-3/TRBV12-4; clone size: many; J gene: TRBJ2-5; D gene: TRBD1; CDR3 protein: CASSSGTGQETQYF; CDR3 DNA: TGTGCCAGCAGTTCGGGGACAGGGCAAGAGACCCAGTACTTC
V gene: TRBV29-1; clone size: few; J gene: TRBJ2-1; D gene: TRBD1; CDR3 protein: CSVVTRTGTGYHEQFF; CDR3 DNA: TGCAGCGTTGTCACCCGGACCGGGACAGGGTACCATGAGCAGTTCTTC
V gene: TRBV28; clone size: NA; J gene: TRBJ2-3; D gene: NA; CDR3 protein: CASSVDSYTDTQYF; CDR3 DNA: TGTGCCAGCAGTGTGGACTCCTACACAGATACGCAGTATTTT
V gene: TRBV7-9; clone size: NA; J gene: TRBJ2-3; D gene: TRBD2; CDR3 protein: CASLAGGSTDTQYF; CDR3 DNA: TGTGCCAGCCTAGCGGGAGGGAGCACAGATACGCAGTATTTT
V gene: TRBV29-1; clone size: NA; J gene: TRBJ2-7; D gene: TRBD2; CDR3 protein: CSVETSGYEQYF; CDR3 DNA: TGCAGCGTTGAGACTAGCGGCTACGAGCAGTACTTC
V gene: TRBV28; clone size: many; J gene: TRBJ2-3; D gene: NA; CDR3 protein: CASSLLVRQQDTQYF; CDR3 DNA: TGTGCCAGCAGTTTATTGGTTCGGCAGCAAGATACGCAGTATTTT
V gene: TRBV12-3/TRBV12-4; clone size: NA; J gene: TRBJ2-1; D gene: NA; CDR3 protein: CASSTGGATRIEQFF; CDR3 DNA: TGTGCCAGCAGTACCGGAGGGGCCACCCGGATTGAGCAGTTCTTC
V gene: TRBV7-9; clone size: NA; J gene: TRBJ2-1; D gene: NA; CDR3 protein: CASSSWTDEQFF; CDR3 DNA: TGTGCCAGCAGCTCTTGGACAGATGAGCAGTTCTTC
V gene: TRBV9; clone size: few; J gene: TRBJ2-5; D gene: NA; CDR3 protein: CASSGRDGETQYF; CDR3 DNA: TGTGCCAGCAGCGGGCGGGATGGAGAGACCCAGTACTTC
V gene: TRBV18; clone size: NA; J gene: TRBJ1-6; D gene: NA; CDR3 protein: CASSRTSAATNSPLHF; CDR3 DNA: TGTGCCAGCTCACGGACCTCAGCTGCTACTAATTCACCCCTCCACTTT
V gene: TRBV7-6; clone size: NA; J gene: TRBJ1-3; D gene: NA; CDR3 protein: CASTIGAFSSGNTIYF; CDR3 DNA: TGTGCCAGCACCATTGGTGCGTTTAGCTCTGGAAACACCATATATTTT
V gene: TRBV7-2; clone size: NA; J gene: TRBJ2-1; D gene: NA; CDR3 protein: CASSLGGPTYNEQFF; CDR3 DNA: TGTGCCAGCAGCTTAGGCGGGCCAACCTACAATGAGCAGTTCTTC
V gene: TRBV29-1; clone size: few; J gene: TRBJ2-1; D gene: NA; CDR3 protein: CSVERNQYNEQFF; CDR3 DNA: TGCAGCGTTGAACGAAACCAATACAATGAGCAGTTCTTC
V gene: TRBV18; clone size: NA; J gene: TRBJ1-1; D gene: TRBD1; CDR3 protein: CASSQGANTEAFF; CDR3 DNA: TGTGCCAGCTCACAGGGGGCGAACACTGAAGCTTTCTTT
V gene: TRBV19; clone size: NA; J gene: TRBJ2-1; D gene: TRBD2; CDR3 protein: CASTKLAGAVNEQFF; CDR3 DNA: TGTGCCAGTACCAAACTAGCGGGAGCCGTCAATGAGCAGTTCTTC
V gene: TRBV7-9; clone size: NA; J gene: TRBJ2-3; D gene: NA; CDR3 protein: CASSGDTQYF; CDR3 DNA: TGTGCCAGCAGCGGAGATACGCAGTATTTT
V gene: TRBV12-3/TRBV12-4; clone size: few; J gene: TRBJ2-5; D gene: NA; CDR3 protein: CASSQYRVRETQYF; CDR3 DNA: TGTGCCAGCAGTCAATACAGGGTCAGAGAGACCCAGTACTTC
V gene: TRBV7-8; clone size: few; J gene: TRBJ1-1; D gene: NA; CDR3 protein: CASRPTYMNTEAFF; CDR3 DNA: TGTGCCAGCAGGCCTACATACATGAACACTGAAGCTTTCTTT
V gene: TRBV28; clone size: NA; J gene: TRBJ2-7; D gene: TRBD2; CDR3 protein: CASSLRPSGTTRYEQYF; CDR3 DNA: TGTGCCAGCAGTCTCCGTCCTTCTGGGACTACTCGCTACGAGCAGTACTTC
V gene: TRBV5-1; clone size: many; J gene: TRBJ2-3; D gene: NA; CDR3 protein: CASSLALRTTDTQYF; CDR3 DNA: TGCGCCAGCAGCTTGGCCTTACGGACCACAGATACGCAGTATTTT
V gene: TRBV20-1; clone size: few; J gene: TRBJ1-5; D gene: NA; CDR3 protein: CSARYGVNQPQHF; CDR3 DNA: TGCAGTGCTAGATACGGGGTTAATCAGCCCCAGCATTTT
V gene: TRBV7-3; clone size: few; J gene: TRBJ2-5; D gene: TRBD1; CDR3 protein: CASSSGQGAGETQYF; CDR3 DNA: TGTGCCAGCAGCTCCGGACAGGGGGCCGGGGAGACCCAGTACTTC
V gene: TRBV6-1; clone size: few; J gene: TRBJ2-3; D gene: NA; CDR3 protein: CASSDQGIIDTQYF; CDR3 DNA: TGTGCCAGCAGTGACCAGGGTATAATAGATACGCAGTATTTT
V gene: TRBV7-2; clone size: few; J gene: TRBJ2-1; D gene: NA; CDR3 protein: CASSSAPLYNEQFF; CDR3 DNA: TGTGCCAGCAGCTCCGCCCCACTCTACAATGAGCAGTTCTTC
V gene: TRBV4-3; clone size: many; J gene: TRBJ2-3; D gene: TRBD2; CDR3 protein: CASSPRELDTQYF; CDR3 DNA: TGCGCCAGCAGCCCGCGGGAGCTGGATACGCAGTATTTT
V gene: TRBV9; clone size: NA; J gene: TRBJ2-2; D gene: TRBD2; CDR3 protein: CASSLRLAGGDGELFF; CDR3 DNA: TGTGCCAGCAGCTTGCGACTAGCGGGAGGGGACGGGGAGCTGTTTTTT
V gene: TRBV19; clone size: NA; J gene: TRBJ2-4; D gene: TRBD1; CDR3 protein: CASSTSGTGKNIQYF; CDR3 DNA: TGTGCCAGTAGTACCTCCGGGACAGGGAAAAACATTCAGTACTTC
V gene: TRBV9; clone size: few; J gene: TRBJ2-5; D gene: TRBD1; CDR3 protein: CASSVRTGGETQYF; CDR3 DNA: TGTGCCAGCAGCGTTAGGACAGGGGGAGAGACCCAGTACTTC
V gene: TRBV14; clone size: NA; J gene: TRBJ2-1; D gene: NA; CDR3 protein: CASSQVRYNEQFF; CDR3 DNA: TGTGCCAGCAGCCAAGTTCGATACAATGAGCAGTTCTTC
V gene: TRBV12-3/TRBV12-4; clone size: NA; J gene: TRBJ2-2; D gene: NA; CDR3 protein: CASSFGRASGELFF; CDR3 DNA: TGTGCCAGCAGTTTTGGTCGGGCCTCCGGGGAGCTGTTTTTT
V gene: TRBV4-2; clone size: many; J gene: TRBJ1-2; D gene: TRBD1; CDR3 protein: CASSEIDRASTF; CDR3 DNA: TGTGCCAGCAGCGAAATCGACAGGGCTTCCACCTTC
V gene: TRBV20-1; clone size: NA; J gene: TRBJ2-2; D gene: TRBD2; CDR3 protein: CSARVAGRTGELFF; CDR3 DNA: TGCAGTGCTAGAGTAGCGGGAAGGACCGGGGAGCTGTTTTTT
V gene: TRBV27; clone size: few; J gene: TRBJ2-3; D gene: TRBD2; CDR3 protein: CASSAETSGRAVSDTQYF; CDR3 DNA: TGTGCCAGCAGTGCCGAGACTAGCGGGAGGGCCGTCTCAGATACGCAGTATTTT
V gene: TRBV28; clone size: few; J gene: TRBJ2-5; D gene: TRBD2; CDR3 protein: CASGPGGGSGAETQYF; CDR3 DNA: TGTGCCAGCGGCCCCGGGGGTGGGAGCGGGGCAGAGACCCAGTACTTC
V gene: TRBV5-4; clone size: NA; J gene: TRBJ2-2; D gene: NA; CDR3 protein: CASSIVGPGELFF; CDR3 DNA: TGTGCCAGCAGCATAGTGGGACCCGGGGAGCTGTTTTTT
V gene: TRBV5-1; clone size: NA; J gene: TRBJ2-1; D gene: NA; CDR3 protein: CASSIAGTPNNEQFF; CDR3 DNA: TGCGCCAGCAGCATAGCCGGGACCCCAAACAATGAGCAGTTCTTC
V gene: TRBV6-2/TRBV6-3; clone size: few; J gene: TRBJ2-3; D gene: TRBD2; CDR3 protein: CASSYWASGTPLGTQYF; CDR3 DNA: TGTGCCAGCAGTTACTGGGCTAGCGGGACCCCCCTAGGTACGCAGTATTTT
V gene: TRBV27; clone size: NA; J gene: TRBJ2-1; D gene: NA; CDR3 protein: CASSLKTTPYNEQFF; CDR3 DNA: TGTGCCAGCAGTCTTAAGACTACCCCCTACAATGAGCAGTTCTTC
V gene: TRBV2; clone size: few; J gene: TRBJ1-4; D gene: NA; CDR3 protein: CASGRLGEKLFF; CDR3 DNA: TGTGCCAGCGGCCGCCTTGGGGAAAAACTGTTTTTT
V gene: TRBV5-6; clone size: few; J gene: TRBJ1-3; D gene: NA; CDR3 protein: CASSSLYFVNTIYF; CDR3 DNA: TGTGCCAGCAGCTCTCTCTATTTCGTAAACACCATATATTTT
V gene: TRBV18; clone size: few; J gene: TRBJ2-3; D gene: TRBD1; CDR3 protein: CASSHGQGRTDTQYF; CDR3 DNA: TGTGCCAGCTCACACGGACAGGGCAGGACAGATACGCAGTATTTT